This T cell receptor (beta chain) was retrieved from a study of cytomegalovirus exposure and HLA in healthy donors. Each of the donors was a healthy bone marrow donor. The donors, nominally healthy at sampling, likely had unrecorded immune exposures. A remark on this clone: Its antigen is as yet unknown.

Germline lookup yields CDR1 SGHDN and CDR2 FVKESK. Between the trimmed V and J ends, which lost 3 bases and 5 bases, there was a span of 10 bases. The CDR3 runs 13 residues. The study's findings and limits: In an earlier analysis, most TCR beta V segments were productive about 87% or about 30% of the time.

This PCR relied on a set of 60 Vbeta primers and 13 Jbeta primers. As handled by the study authors: Later, 65 million to 85 million unique TCR beta chains were counted in an analysis, and roughly 10 million of them were shared. TCRdb's copy holds only in-frame clones and misses some; the assay was immunoSEQ multiplex PCR. V, J and clone size derive from that table, while D and trimming were established from the DNA sequence. This table has approximately 290,000 clones, around 80% appearing once. This TCR was recovered from a girl aged 2 to 10 in good health and CMV-seronegative. The sample comprised PBMCs. This chain connects TRBV14 to TRBJ1-1; a weak D match, TRBD1 (5 bases). The CDR3, as DNA: TGTGCCAGCAGCCAGCAGGGTATGACTGAAGCTTTCTTT. Translated, it gives CASSQQGMTEAFF. The entire variable domain, with the rest obtained from reference TRBV14 and TRBJ1-1, is as follows: EAGVTQFPSHSVIEKGQTVTLRCDPISGHDNLYWYRRVMGKEIKFLLHFVKESKQDESGMPNNRFLAERTGGTYSTLKVQPAELEDSGVYFCASSQQGMTEAFFGQGTRLTVV.